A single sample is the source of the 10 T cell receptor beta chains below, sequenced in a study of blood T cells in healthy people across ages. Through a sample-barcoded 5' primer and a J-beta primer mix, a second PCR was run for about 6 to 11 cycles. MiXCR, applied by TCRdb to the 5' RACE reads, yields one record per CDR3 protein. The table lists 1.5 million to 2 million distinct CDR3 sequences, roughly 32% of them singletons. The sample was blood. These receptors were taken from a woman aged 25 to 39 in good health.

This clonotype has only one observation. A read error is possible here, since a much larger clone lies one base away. CDR3 nucleotide sequence: TGTACCAGCAGCCTATCCCACAAGGACGAGCAGTACTTC. This encodes CTSSLSHKDEQYF. J is TRBJ2-7 and V is TRBV7-2; D unclear. Germline CDR1 is SGHTA and CDR2 is FQGNSA. V was shortened by 5 bases and J by 5 bases, with 13 bases between the two germline ends. This CDR3 region has 13 residues.

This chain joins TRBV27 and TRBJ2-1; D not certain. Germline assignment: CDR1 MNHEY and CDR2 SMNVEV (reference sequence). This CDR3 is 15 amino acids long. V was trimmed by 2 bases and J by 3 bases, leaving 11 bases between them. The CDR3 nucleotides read TGTGCCAGCAGTTTAAGGCAGGACCTCTACAATGAGCAGTTCTTC. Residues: CASSLRQDLYNEQFF.

The CDR3 sequence: CASSLLRVMNTEAFF. DNA of the CDR3: TGTGCCAGCAGCCTACTCAGGGTGATGAACACTGAAGCTTTCTTT. This rearrangement joins TRBV11-2 to TRBJ1-1; D is perhaps TRBD1 (5 bases). In germline, CDR1 is SGHAT, CDR2 FQNNGV. Deletions cut 5 bases from V and 0 bases from J, with 13 bases between. The length of the CDR3 is 15 residues.

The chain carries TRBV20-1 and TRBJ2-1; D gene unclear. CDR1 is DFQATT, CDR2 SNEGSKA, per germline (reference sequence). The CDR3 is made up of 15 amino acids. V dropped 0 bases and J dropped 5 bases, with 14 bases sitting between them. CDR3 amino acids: CSARDFRVHHNEQFF. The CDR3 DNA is TGCAGTGCTAGAGATTTTCGGGTCCACCACAATGAGCAGTTCTTC.

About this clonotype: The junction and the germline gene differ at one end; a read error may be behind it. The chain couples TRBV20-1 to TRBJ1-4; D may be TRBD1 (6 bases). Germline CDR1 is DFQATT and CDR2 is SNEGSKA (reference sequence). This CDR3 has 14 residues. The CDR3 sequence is CSASSGQKNEELFF. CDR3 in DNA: TGCAGTGCTAGTAGCGGACAGAAGAATGAAGAACTGTTTTTT.

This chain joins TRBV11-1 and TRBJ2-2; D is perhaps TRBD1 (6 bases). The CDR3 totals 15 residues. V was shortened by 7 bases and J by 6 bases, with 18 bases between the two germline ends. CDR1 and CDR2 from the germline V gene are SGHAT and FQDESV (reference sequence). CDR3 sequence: CASTKGQRLAGELFF. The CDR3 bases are TGTGCCAGCACGAAAGGACAGAGGCTGGCCGGGGAGCTGTTTTTT.

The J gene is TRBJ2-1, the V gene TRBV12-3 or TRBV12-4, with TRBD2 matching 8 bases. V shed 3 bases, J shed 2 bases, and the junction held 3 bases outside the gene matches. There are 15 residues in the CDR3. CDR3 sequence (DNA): TGTGCCAGCAGTTTGAACGGGGGGGCCTACAATGAGCAGTTCTTC. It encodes CASSLNGGAYNEQFF.

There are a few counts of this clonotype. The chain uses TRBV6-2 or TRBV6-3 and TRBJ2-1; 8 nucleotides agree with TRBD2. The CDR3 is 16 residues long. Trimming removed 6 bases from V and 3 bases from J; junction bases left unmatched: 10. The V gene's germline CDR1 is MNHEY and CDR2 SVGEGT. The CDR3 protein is CASSPAIAGFYNEQFF. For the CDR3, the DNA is TGTGCCAGCAGCCCGGCGATAGCGGGATTCTACAATGAGCAGTTCTTC.

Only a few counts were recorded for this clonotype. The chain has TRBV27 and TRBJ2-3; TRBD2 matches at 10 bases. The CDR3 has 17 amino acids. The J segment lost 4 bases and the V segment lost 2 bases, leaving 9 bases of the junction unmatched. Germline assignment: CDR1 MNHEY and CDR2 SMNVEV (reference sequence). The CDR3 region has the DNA TGTGCCAGCAGTTTAACGGCTAGCGGGAGCACCGCAGATACGCAGTATTTT. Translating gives CASSLTASGSTADTQYF.

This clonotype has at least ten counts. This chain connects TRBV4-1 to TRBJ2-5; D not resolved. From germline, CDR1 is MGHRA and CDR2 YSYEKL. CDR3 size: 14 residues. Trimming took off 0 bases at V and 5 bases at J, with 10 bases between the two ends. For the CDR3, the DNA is TGCGCCAGCAGCCAAGATCACGTGCGGGAGACCCAGTACTTC. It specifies CASSQDHVRETQYF.